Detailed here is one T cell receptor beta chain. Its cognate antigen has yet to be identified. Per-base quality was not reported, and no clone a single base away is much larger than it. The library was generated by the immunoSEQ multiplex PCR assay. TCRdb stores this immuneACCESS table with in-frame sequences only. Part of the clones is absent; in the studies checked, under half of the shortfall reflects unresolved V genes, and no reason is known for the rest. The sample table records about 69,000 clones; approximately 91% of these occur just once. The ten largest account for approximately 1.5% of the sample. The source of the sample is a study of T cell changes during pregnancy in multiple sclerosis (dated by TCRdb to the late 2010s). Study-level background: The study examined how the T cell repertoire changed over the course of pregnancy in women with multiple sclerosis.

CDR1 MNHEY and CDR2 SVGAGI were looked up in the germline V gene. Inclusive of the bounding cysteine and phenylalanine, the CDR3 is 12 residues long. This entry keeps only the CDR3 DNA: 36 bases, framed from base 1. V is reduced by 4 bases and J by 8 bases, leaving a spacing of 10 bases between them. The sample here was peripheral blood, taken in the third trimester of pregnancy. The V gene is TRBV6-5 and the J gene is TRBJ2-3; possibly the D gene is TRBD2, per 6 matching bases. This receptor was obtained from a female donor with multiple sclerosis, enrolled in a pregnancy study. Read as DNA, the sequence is TGTGCCAGCAGTTCGGGGGTCGGTACGCAGTATTTT. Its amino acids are CASSSGVGTQYF.